Shown below are 5 T cell receptor beta chains from a single sample sequenced in a study of T cells after yellow fever vaccination. MiXCR, run by TCRdb on the 5' RACE reads, gives a single entry per CDR3 protein. This sample yields around 250,000 distinct CDR3 sequences, of which around 7% are seen a single time; roughly 0.86% belongs to the top ten. The sequenced sample was CD4+ T cells sorted from PBMCs, obtained 15 days after the yellow fever booster vaccination. The receptors here all came from a man between 25 and 39 years old who received the YFV17D yellow fever vaccine.

The chain uses TRBV5-4 and TRBJ2-1, with 7 bases that match TRBD2. Losses at the gene ends were 0 bases for V and 1 base for J; bases not matched to a gene: 4. Germline CDR1 SGHNT, CDR2 YYREEE (reference sequence). The CDR3 runs 16 residues. The CDR3 spells CASSLEGGSSYNEQFF. DNA of the CDR3: TGTGCCAGCAGCTTGGAGGGAGGGAGTTCCTACAATGAGCAGTTCTTC. Full variable domain (outside the CDR3, taken from reference TRBV5-4 and TRBJ2-1): ETGVTQSPTHLIKTRGQQVTLRCSSQSGHNTVSWYQQALGQGPQFIFQYYREEENGRGNFPPRFSGLQFPNYSSELNVNALELDDSALYLCASSLEGGSSYNEQFFGPGTRLTVL.

The V and J genes are TRBV6-5 and TRBJ2-7, with 14 bases lining up with TRBD2. Unmatched junction bases numbered 3, after V lost 5 bases and J lost 6 bases. Germline V gives CDR1 MNHEY, CDR2 SVGAGI. This CDR3 contains 14 residues. DNA for the CDR3: TGTGCCAGCAGTCCGACTAGCGGGAGGGGCGAGCAGTACTTC. It yields the protein CASSPTSGRGEQYF.

This clonotype has more than one count but fewer than ten. The chain employs TRBV4-2 and TRBJ2-3, with 9 bases aligning to TRBD2. V shed 4 bases, J shed 0 bases, and the junction held 5 bases outside the gene matches. The CDR3 loop spans 16 amino acids. Germline loops: CDR1 LGHNA, CDR2 YNFKEQ. The CDR3 protein is CASSRNSGGSTDTQYF. CDR3 bases: TGTGCCAGCAGCCGGAATAGCGGGGGAAGCACAGATACGCAGTATTTT.

This clonotype was recorded at least ten times. J is TRBJ1-3 and V is TRBV25-1; D gene uncertain. Germline loops: CDR1 MGHDK, CDR2 SYGVNS. With 4 bases removed from V and 4 bases from J, the gap between germline ends came to 11 bases. The CDR3 runs to 14 residues. Here the CDR3 reads CASSGRNPGNTIYF. The CDR3 DNA follows: TGTGCCAGCAGTGGGAGAAACCCGGGAAACACCATATATTTT.

About this clonotype itself: A junction boundary mismatches the germline segment, possibly from a read error. The V gene is TRBV20-1, the J gene TRBJ2-3, with D perhaps given as TRBD1 or TRBD2 (6 bases each). The CDR3 has 14 amino acids. The germline CDR1 and CDR2 sequences are DFQATT and SNEGSKA (reference sequence). The CDR3 protein is CSARGAGSTDTQYF. CDR3 nucleotide sequence: TGCAGCGCTAGGGGGGCGGGAAGCACAGATACGCAGTATTTT.